This T cell receptor (beta chain) was found in a study of T-cell reconstitution after alpha-beta-depleted transplantation in children (dated by TCRdb to about 2016). Turning to the overall study: The study quantitatively tracked T-cell immune reconstitution after TCRalphabeta/CD19-depleted allogeneic hematopoietic cell transplantation in children using TCR repertoire profiling.

Ends trimmed: V by 0 bases, J by 1 base; bases unmatched to a gene: 2. The CDR3, cysteine through phenylalanine, is 17 amino acids long. Just the 51-base CDR3 DNA is kept, in frame starting at base 1. The germline V gene yields SGHAT for CDR1 and FQNNGV for CDR2. In regard to this clonotype: Its antigen is currently not known. No base quality values were provided; no much bigger clone lies one nucleotide off.

The library was built by means of PCR. TCRdb shows the sequencer as Illumina HiSeq 2500. TCR library preparation used molecular barcoding, with unique molecular identifiers applied to normalize quantification of the TCRbeta repertoire. Using fastp trimming at Q25 and MiXCR clonotype assembly, TCRdb reanalyzed the public sequencing data and kept in-frame beta chains. Each record represents a unique CDR3 protein, reported with the most common genes and DNA among its rows. For this sample the table gives some 520,000 distinct CDR3 sequences, of which about 31% were detected only once. The ten top clones hold approximately 2.3% of the sample.

The material was PBMCs from the stem cell graft donor, obtained from the stem cell graft. The receptor's source is a human donor who donated a stem cell graft to a child with aplastic anemia. The chain was built from TRBV11-2 and TRBJ2-2; TRBD2 fits 10 bases in the junction. The DNA sequence is given as TGTGCCAGCAGCTTAGAGTTAGCGGGGGGGAACACCGGGGAGCTGTTTTTT. Its protein is CASSLELAGGNTGELFF.